This T cell receptor beta chain was captured in a study of cytomegalovirus exposure and HLA in healthy donors. With respect to this clone: What it recognizes is unknown.

Sequenced by immunoSEQ multiplex PCR; TCRdb stores in-frame clones only, minus some. This sample carries fewer than 70,000 clones, about 95% of them seen once, and the ten largest clones take 5.8%. V dropped 0 bases and J dropped 4 bases, with 7 bases sitting between them. The CDR3 spans 13 residues. The germline V gene encodes CDR1 SGHDT and CDR2 YYEEEE. Regarding the study as a whole: A classifier reportedly called cytomegalovirus status with high sensitivity and specificity.

The chain combines TRBV5-6 with TRBJ1-1; D gene unclear. The sequence came from a woman between 18 and 29 years old in good health and CMV-seropositive. Material for sequencing was PBMCs. The CDR3, as DNA: TGTGCCAGCAGCTTGGTAGATCGCACTGAAGCTTTCTTT. Its translation is CASSLVDRTEAFF.